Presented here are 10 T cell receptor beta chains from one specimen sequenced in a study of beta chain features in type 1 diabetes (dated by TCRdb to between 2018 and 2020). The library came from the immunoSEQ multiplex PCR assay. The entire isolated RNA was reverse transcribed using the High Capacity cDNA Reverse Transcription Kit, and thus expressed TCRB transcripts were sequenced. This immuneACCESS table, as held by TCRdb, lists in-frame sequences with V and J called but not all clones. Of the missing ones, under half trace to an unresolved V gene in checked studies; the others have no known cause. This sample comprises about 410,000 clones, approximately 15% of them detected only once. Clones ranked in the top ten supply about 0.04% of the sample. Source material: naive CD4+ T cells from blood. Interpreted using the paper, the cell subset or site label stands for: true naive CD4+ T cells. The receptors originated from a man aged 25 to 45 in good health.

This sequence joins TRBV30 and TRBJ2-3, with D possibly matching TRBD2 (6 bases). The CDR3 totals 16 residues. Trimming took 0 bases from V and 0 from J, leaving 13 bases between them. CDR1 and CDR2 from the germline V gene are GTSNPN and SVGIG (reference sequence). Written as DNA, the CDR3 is TGTGCCTGGAGTGTACTATGGCGGGAAAGCACAGATACGCAGTATTTT. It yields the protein CAWSVLWRESTDTQYF.

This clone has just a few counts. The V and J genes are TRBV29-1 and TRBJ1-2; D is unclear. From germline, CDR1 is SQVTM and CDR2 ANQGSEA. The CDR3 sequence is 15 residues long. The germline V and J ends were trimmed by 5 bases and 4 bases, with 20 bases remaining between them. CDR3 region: CSVKFQDVKSYGYTF. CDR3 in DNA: TGCAGCGTTAAGTTCCAGGACGTCAAGAGCTATGGCTACACCTTC.

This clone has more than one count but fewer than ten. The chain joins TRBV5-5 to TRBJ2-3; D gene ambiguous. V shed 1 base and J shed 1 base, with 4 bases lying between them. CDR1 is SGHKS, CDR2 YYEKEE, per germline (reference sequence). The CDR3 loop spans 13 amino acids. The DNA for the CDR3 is TGTGCCAGCAGCTTGATACGCACAGATACGCAGTATTTT. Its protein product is CASSLIRTDTQYF.

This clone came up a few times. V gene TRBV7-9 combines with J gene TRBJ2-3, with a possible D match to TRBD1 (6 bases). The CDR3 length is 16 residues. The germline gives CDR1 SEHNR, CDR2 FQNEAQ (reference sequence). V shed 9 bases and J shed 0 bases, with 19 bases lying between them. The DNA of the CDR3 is TGTGCCAGAAGGATATTCGACAGGCCAAGCACAGATACGCAGTATTTT. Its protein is CARRIFDRPSTDTQYF. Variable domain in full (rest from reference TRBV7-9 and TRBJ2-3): DTGVSQNPRHKITKRGQNVTFRCDPISEHNRLYWYRQTLGQGPEFLTYFQNEAQLEKSRLLSDRFSAERPKGSFSTLEIQRTEQGDSAMYLCARRIFDRPSTDTQYFGPGTRLTVL.

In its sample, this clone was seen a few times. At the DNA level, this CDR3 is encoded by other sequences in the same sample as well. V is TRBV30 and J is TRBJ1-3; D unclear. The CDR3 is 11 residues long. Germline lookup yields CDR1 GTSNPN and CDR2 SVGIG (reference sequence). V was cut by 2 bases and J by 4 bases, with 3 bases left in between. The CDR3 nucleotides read TGTGCCTGGAGTCCGGGAAACACCATATATTTT. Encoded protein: CAWSPGNTIYF. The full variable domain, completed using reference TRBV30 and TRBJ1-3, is SQTIHQWPATLVQPVGSPLSLECTVEGTSNPNLYWYRQAAGRGLQLLFYSVGIGQISSEVPQNLSASRPQDRQFILSSKKLLLSDSGFYLCAWSPGNTIYFGEGSWLTVV.

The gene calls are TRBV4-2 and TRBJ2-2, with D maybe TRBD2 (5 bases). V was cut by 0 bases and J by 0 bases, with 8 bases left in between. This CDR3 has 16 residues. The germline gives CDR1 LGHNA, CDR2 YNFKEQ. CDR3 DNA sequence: TGTGCCAGCAGCCAAGAAGGGCGGGCGAACACCGGGGAGCTGTTTTTT. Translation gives CASSQEGRANTGELFF.

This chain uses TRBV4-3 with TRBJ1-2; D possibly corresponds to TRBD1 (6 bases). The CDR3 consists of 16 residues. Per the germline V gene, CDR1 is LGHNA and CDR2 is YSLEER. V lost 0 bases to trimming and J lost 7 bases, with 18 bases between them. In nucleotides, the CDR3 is TGCGCCAGCAGCCAAGAAAAGGCGCAGGGGTTGGGTGGCTACACCTTC. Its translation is CASSQEKAQGLGGYTF.

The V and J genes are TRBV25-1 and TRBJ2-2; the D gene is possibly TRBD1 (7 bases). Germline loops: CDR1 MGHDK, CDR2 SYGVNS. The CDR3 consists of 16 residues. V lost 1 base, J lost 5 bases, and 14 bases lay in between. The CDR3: CASSEWARGVTGELFF. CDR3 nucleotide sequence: TGTGCCAGCAGTGAATGGGCCAGGGGGGTTACCGGGGAGCTGTTTTTT.

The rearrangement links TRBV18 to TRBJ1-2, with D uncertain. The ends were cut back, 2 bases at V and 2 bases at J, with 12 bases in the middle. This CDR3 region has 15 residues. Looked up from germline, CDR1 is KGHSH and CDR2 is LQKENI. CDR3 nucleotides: TGTGCCAGCTCACCATTGGCAGGCGAAAACTATGGCTACACCTTC. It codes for CASSPLAGENYGYTF.

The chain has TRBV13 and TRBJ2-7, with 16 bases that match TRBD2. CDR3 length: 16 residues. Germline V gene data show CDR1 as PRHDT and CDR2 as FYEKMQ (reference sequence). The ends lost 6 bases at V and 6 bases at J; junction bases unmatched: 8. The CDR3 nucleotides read TGTGCCAGCAGTCGGGAGGGACTAGCGGGGGGGACCGAGCAGTACTTC. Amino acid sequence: CASSREGLAGGTEQYF.